A selection of T cell receptor beta chains follows, all from one sample in a study of T cell responses to AZD1222 COVID-19 vaccine. Sequencing was performed with immunoSEQ multiplex PCR; in TCRdb, only in-frame clones are kept and a portion is missing. This table holds roughly 77,000 clones, over 75% found once. This sample comprised peripheral blood, obtained on day 0 of MenACWY control vaccination. The source of these receptors is an adult in good health. CDR3s include the opening cysteine and the closing phenylalanine or tryptophan. The D gene is left open where the match is weak. Clone size is given for some rows only: seen once, a few or many times, or a class if the clone is expanded.

clone_size: once
j_call: TRBJ1-5
v_call: TRBV6-5
d_call: -
cdr3_nt: TGTGCCAGCAGCCCGGACTTGGGGGTTCAGCCCCAGCATTTT
cdr3_aa: CASSPDLGVQPQHF

clone_size: -
j_call: TRBJ2-7
v_call: TRBV6-4
d_call: -
cdr3_nt: TGTGGCCCTCAGATATGTCCTCTCTACGAGCAGTACTTC
cdr3_aa: CGPQICPLYEQYF

clone_size: -
j_call: TRBJ2-1
v_call: TRBV6-2/TRBV6-3
d_call: TRBD2
cdr3_nt: TGTGCCAGCAGTTACCCGACTAGCGGGGGGGCTAGCTCCTACAATGAGCAGTTCTTC
cdr3_aa: CASSYPTSGGASSYNEQFF

clone_size: -
j_call: TRBJ1-3
v_call: TRBV9
d_call: TRBD1
cdr3_nt: TGTGCCAGCAGCGTGGAGGACAGGGCGATGGGAAACACCATATATTTT
cdr3_aa: CASSVEDRAMGNTIYF

clone_size: -
j_call: TRBJ2-7
v_call: TRBV30
d_call: TRBD1
cdr3_nt: TGTGCCTTTGACAGGGGCCTCGGGCAGTACTTC
cdr3_aa: CAFDRGLGQYF

clone_size: -
j_call: TRBJ1-2
v_call: TRBV5-6
d_call: -
cdr3_nt: TGTGCCAGCAGCTCCGACTCTAACTATGGCTACACCTTC
cdr3_aa: CASSSDSNYGYTF

clone_size: -
j_call: TRBJ2-1
v_call: TRBV7-3
d_call: TRBD1
cdr3_nt: TGTGCCAGCAGCTTATCACCTGGGACAGGGTATAGTAATGAGCAGTTCTTC
cdr3_aa: CASSLSPGTGYSNEQFF

clone_size: -
j_call: TRBJ2-2
v_call: TRBV20-1
d_call: TRBD1
cdr3_nt: TGCAGTGCTAGTGGGGGACAGGGGGACACCGGGGAGCTGTTTTTT
cdr3_aa: CSASGGQGDTGELFF

clone_size: -
j_call: TRBJ1-2
v_call: TRBV29-1
d_call: TRBD1
cdr3_nt: TGCAGCGTTGAAATCTTGGACAGGGTCTATGGCTACACCTTC
cdr3_aa: CSVEILDRVYGYTF

clone_size: -
j_call: TRBJ2-7
v_call: TRBV28
d_call: -
cdr3_nt: TGTGCCAGCAGTTTCTTGGCAGGCTCCTACGAGCAGTACTTC
cdr3_aa: CASSFLAGSYEQYF

clone_size: -
j_call: TRBJ2-1
v_call: TRBV4-1
d_call: TRBD1
cdr3_nt: TGCGCCAGCAGCCAAGAGGGGGGGACAGGGGTTTACAATGAGCAGTTCTTC
cdr3_aa: CASSQEGGTGVYNEQFF

clone_size: -
j_call: TRBJ2-7
v_call: TRBV11-2
d_call: -
cdr3_nt: TGTGCCAGCAGCCATCGGAGAGGCGAGCAGTACTTC
cdr3_aa: CASSHRRGEQYF

clone_size: -
j_call: TRBJ2-5
v_call: TRBV28
d_call: TRBD1
cdr3_nt: TGTGCCAGCAGTTTACAGGGGGCGGTCCAAGAGACCCAGTACTTC
cdr3_aa: CASSLQGAVQETQYF

clone_size: once
j_call: TRBJ1-1
v_call: TRBV18
d_call: -
cdr3_nt: TGTGCCAGCTCACCTCCAATGAACACTGAAGCTTTCTTT
cdr3_aa: CASSPPMNTEAFF

clone_size: -
j_call: TRBJ2-7
v_call: TRBV19
d_call: TRBD1
cdr3_nt: TGTGCCAGTAGTCCCGGGACAGTCTACGAGCAGTACTTC
cdr3_aa: CASSPGTVYEQYF

clone_size: -
j_call: TRBJ2-1
v_call: TRBV7-3
d_call: -
cdr3_nt: TGTGCCAGCAGCTTGGGGCACAGGGATGAGCAGTTCTTC
cdr3_aa: CASSLGHRDEQFF

clone_size: once
j_call: TRBJ1-2
v_call: TRBV11-2
d_call: -
cdr3_nt: TGTGCCAGCAGCCCGACGTCGCCGGGCTATGGCTACACCTTC
cdr3_aa: CASSPTSPGYGYTF

clone_size: -
j_call: TRBJ2-7
v_call: TRBV5-4
d_call: TRBD1
cdr3_nt: TGTGCCAGCAGCTTGGCAGGACAGGCCGCCTACGAGCAGTACTTC
cdr3_aa: CASSLAGQAAYEQYF

clone_size: -
j_call: TRBJ1-1
v_call: TRBV9
d_call: -
cdr3_nt: TGTGCCAGCAGCGGACTTATGAACACTGAAGCTTTCTTT
cdr3_aa: CASSGLMNTEAFF

clone_size: -
j_call: TRBJ2-2
v_call: TRBV7-9
d_call: -
cdr3_nt: TGTGCCAGCAGCTTAGCGCGACTAAACACCGGGGAGCTGTTTTTT
cdr3_aa: CASSLARLNTGELFF

clone_size: -
j_call: TRBJ1-4
v_call: TRBV6-4
d_call: -
cdr3_nt: TGTGCCAGCACTACTTACTTCTCCTGGGGTGAAAAACTGTTTTTT
cdr3_aa: CASTTYFSWGEKLFF

clone_size: -
j_call: TRBJ1-2
v_call: TRBV10-3
d_call: -
cdr3_nt: TGTGCCATCAGTGGGGACGGAAGCCCGAACTATGGCTACACCTTC
cdr3_aa: CAISGDGSPNYGYTF

clone_size: -
j_call: TRBJ2-3
v_call: TRBV11-2
d_call: TRBD2
cdr3_nt: TGTGCCAGCAGTCTTAGCCAGCGGGGCGCAGATACGCAGTATTTT
cdr3_aa: CASSLSQRGADTQYF

clone_size: -
j_call: TRBJ2-7
v_call: TRBV21-1
d_call: -
cdr3_nt: TGTGCCAGCAGCAAACCGGGACTAGCGGGGGCCTGCTACGAGCAGTACTTC
cdr3_aa: CASSKPGLAGACYEQYF

clone_size: once
j_call: TRBJ1-1
v_call: TRBV27
d_call: -
cdr3_nt: TGTGCCAGCAGTTGGGGGGCGAACACTGAAGCTTTCTTT
cdr3_aa: CASSWGANTEAFF